The entry below describes one TCR beta chain. What it binds is unknown. The sample belongs to a study of Ad26.COV2.S vaccination and SARS-CoV-2 variants. The table came from immunoSEQ multiplex PCR; TCRdb's copy has only in-frame clones and leaves some out. The table shows about 350,000 clones, with about 90% occurring only once. Study conclusions and caveats: The breadth of spike-specific CD8+ and CD4+ T cell responses after vaccination was reportedly substantial. From the TCR breadth and depth analyses, total T cell responses may have been underestimated. Participants in the vaccine arm had higher spike-specific TCR breadth; placebo recipients had lower. Similar non-spike TCR breadth was observed in recipients of vaccine and of placebo.

The germline V gene has CDR1 KGHDR and CDR2 SFDVKD. V was trimmed by 4 bases and J by 7 bases, leaving 19 bases between them. The CDR3 sequence is 15 residues long. V gene TRBV24-1 combines with J gene TRBJ2-7, with D possibly matching TRBD2 (6 bases). The receptor's source is a human donor who had recovered from COVID-19. This material consisted of peripheral blood, taken after recovery from COVID-19. The CDR3 DNA is TGTGCCACCAGTGAGTTTACTAGCACGGGCTTAGAGCAGTACTTC. Protein product: CATSEFTSTGLEQYF.